This TCR beta chain comes out of a study of post-analysis software for immune sequencing data. Study-wide background: Multiple sclerosis in the patients followed relapsing-remitting, secondary progressive and progressive-relapsing courses.

The authors incorporated unique molecular identifiers into the TCR beta cDNA libraries. TCRdb re-analysed the PCR reads in MiXCR, keeping a single row per CDR3 protein. Found here are 600,000 to 750,000 distinct CDR3 sequences, over 45% of them singletons; the top ten hold around 11%. Sequenced sample: blood. This receptor was taken from a girl aged 2 to 10 with multiple sclerosis.

Written as DNA, the CDR3 is TGTGCCAGCAGCATAGAGACAGGGTCCAATGAGCAGTTCTTC. Protein: CASSIETGSNEQFF. This chain connects TRBV9 to TRBJ2-1; 7 positions match TRBD1. The CDR3 contains 14 residues. Trimming took 4 bases from V and 6 from J; bases not matched to a gene: 7. Germline assignment: CDR1 SGDLS and CDR2 YYNGEE.